These 10 T cell receptor beta chains originate from one sample sequenced in a study of cytomegalovirus exposure and HLA in healthy donors. Amplification used 60 Vbeta primers and 13 Jbeta primers. Produced via immunoSEQ multiplex PCR; TCRdb's table is partial and in-frame only. The data show roughly 70,000 clones, roughly 70% seen once. Material for sequencing was PBMCs. These receptors were obtained from a man between 65 and 85 years old in good health and CMV-seronegative.

Remarks on this clone: One junction end disagrees with the germline gene, perhaps due to a read error. This sample includes further DNA sequences coding for the same CDR3. The chain combines TRBV5-6 with TRBJ2-2; 8 bases agree with TRBD2. CDR3 length equals 15 residues. Per germline, CDR1 SGHDT and CDR2 YYEEEE. The CDR3 reads CASSLNGGGTGELFF. Written as DNA, the CDR3 is TGTGCCAGCAGCTTGAACGGGGGGGGGACCGGAGAGCTGTTTTTT.

The CDR3 nucleotides read TGTGCCAGCAGCTTGGGGCCCCGAGGAAACTACAATGAGCAGTTCTTC. It translates to CASSLGPRGNYNEQFF. This chain connects TRBV5-6 to TRBJ2-1; D gene uncertain. CDR1 SGHDT and CDR2 YYEEEE come from the germline V gene. This CDR3 region has 16 residues. Deletions cut 0 bases from V and 3 bases from J, with 13 bases between.

The chain carries TRBV19 and TRBJ1-2, with TRBD1 matching over 9 bases. Trimming cost V 4 bases and J 4 bases; bases outside gene matches: 13. The CDR3 contains 17 residues. CDR1 is LNHDA and CDR2 is SQIVND in the germline V gene (reference sequence). CDR3 sequence: CASSTGQGVFVGYGYTF. Here the CDR3 DNA reads TGTGCCAGTAGTACGGGACAGGGAGTCTTTGTAGGCTATGGCTACACCTTC.

Concerning this clone itself: One end of the junction does not line up with germline, which may come from a read error. The V call is TRBV7-2, the J call TRBJ1-1, with D tentatively TRBD1 (5 bases). The CDR3 length is 17 residues. From germline, CDR1 is SGHTA and CDR2 FQGNSA. CDR3 loop: CAGSLLFGQGSNTEAFF. The CDR3, as DNA: TGTGCCGGCAGCTTACTCTTTGGGCAGGGTTCGAACACTGAAGCTTTCTTT.

The chain carries TRBV9 and TRBJ2-7; TRBD2 matches 9 bases. Trimming removed 4 bases from V and 4 bases from J; junction bases left unmatched: 6. The germline CDR1 and CDR2 sequences are SGDLS and YYNGEE. This CDR3 contains 14 residues. This CDR3 reads CASSPRLAAYEQYF. For the CDR3, the DNA is TGTGCCAGCAGCCCCCGACTAGCGGCATACGAGCAGTACTTC.

The V call is TRBV5-1, the J call TRBJ2-5; TRBD2 agrees at 11 bases. Germline values: CDR1 SGHRS, CDR2 YFSETQ. Trimming at V came to 5 bases and at J to 4 bases, leaving 4 bases not matched to a gene. The CDR3 runs 14 residues. In DNA form, the CDR3 reads TGCGCCAGCAGTACTAGCGGGGGACGAGAGACCCAGTACTTC. Protein: CASSTSGGRETQYF.

This sequence joins TRBV11-2 and TRBJ1-1, with TRBD1 as a possible D gene (5 bases). Germline-derived CDR1 and CDR2 are SGHAT and FQNNGV. This CDR3 has 14 amino acids. V gave up 2 bases and J gave up 0 bases, with 7 bases separating them. The CDR3 DNA is TGTGCCAGCAGCTTACAGGGAATGAACACTGAAGCTTTCTTT. As protein: CASSLQGMNTEAFF. The full variable domain, with the rest looked up from reference TRBV11-2 and TRBJ1-1, is EAGVAQSPRYKIIEKRQSVAFWCNPISGHATLYWYQQILGQGPKLLIQFQNNGVVDDSQLPKDRFSAERLKGVDSTLKIQPAKLEDSAVYLCASSLQGMNTEAFFGQGTRLTVV.

The gene calls are TRBV4-3 and TRBJ2-7; D is unclear. The CDR3 sequence is 15 residues long. V was trimmed by 1 base and J by 0 bases, leaving 10 bases between them. Germline values: CDR1 LGHNA, CDR2 YSLEER. CDR3 sequence (DNA): TGCGCCAGCAGCCAAGGGTCTAGTGGCTCCTACGAGCAGTACTTC. It is translated as CASSQGSSGSYEQYF.

This clone showed up just a few times. The chain has TRBV27 and TRBJ2-7; the match to TRBD2 covers 9 bases. Germline loops: CDR1 MNHEY, CDR2 SMNVEV (reference sequence). The J segment lost 7 bases and the V segment lost 6 bases, leaving 7 bases of the junction unmatched. The CDR3 length is 13 residues. The DNA for the CDR3 is TGTGCCAGCAGGTCTCTAGCGGGGCTTGAGCAGTACTTC. Translation gives CASRSLAGLEQYF.

The V call is TRBV6-1, the J call TRBJ2-7; tentatively, D is TRBD2 (6 bases). The CDR3 runs to 14 residues. Per germline, CDR1 MNHNS and CDR2 SASEGT. V was cut by 7 bases and J by 2 bases, with 15 bases left in between. The CDR3 nucleotides read TGTGCCAGCACTATAGCGGATTCAACCTACGAGCAGTACTTC. The encoded protein is CASTIADSTYEQYF.